This T cell receptor beta chain was identified in a study of identifying expanded T cells in peripheral blood. Study-wide findings and caveats: Differentially abundant clones: 0.95 to 1.5 between replicates, 16.4 at around 2 weeks, around 19 at four. Clone count variance between approximately 2-week samples rose with total template count.

About this clone itself: What it binds is not known.

Repertoires were generated with immunoSEQ multiplex PCR, while TCRdb's copy carries only in-frame clones and drops some. The profile shows about 100,000 clones, about 90% of them singletons. Healthy donors had no documented immune events, such as infections, while sampled. CDR3 length: 13 residues. The V and J ends lost 6 bases and 3 bases respectively, with 9 bases between them. Per germline, CDR1 MNHEY and CDR2 SVGAGI. The sample was blood. The source is a person aged 18-70 years in good health. This chain connects TRBV6-5 to TRBJ1-3; a weak D match, TRBD1 (5 bases). The CDR3: CASRGTFGNTIYF. Written as DNA, the CDR3 is TGTGCCAGCAGGGGGACTTTTGGAAACACCATATATTTT.